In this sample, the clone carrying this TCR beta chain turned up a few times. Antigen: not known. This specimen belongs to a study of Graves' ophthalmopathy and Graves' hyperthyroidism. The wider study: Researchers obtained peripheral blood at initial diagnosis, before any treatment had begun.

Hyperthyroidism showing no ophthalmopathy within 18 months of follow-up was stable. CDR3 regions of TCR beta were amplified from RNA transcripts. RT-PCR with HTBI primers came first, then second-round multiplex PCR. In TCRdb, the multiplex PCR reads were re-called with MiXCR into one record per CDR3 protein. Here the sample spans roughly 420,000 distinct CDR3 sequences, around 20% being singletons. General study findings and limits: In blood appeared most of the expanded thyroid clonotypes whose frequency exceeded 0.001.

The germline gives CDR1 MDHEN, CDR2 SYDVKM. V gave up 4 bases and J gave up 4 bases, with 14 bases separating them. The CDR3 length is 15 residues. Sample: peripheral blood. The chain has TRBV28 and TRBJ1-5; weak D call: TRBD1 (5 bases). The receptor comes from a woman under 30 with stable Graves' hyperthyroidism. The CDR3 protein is CASSSSRDGNQPQHF. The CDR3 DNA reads TGTGCCAGCAGTTCGTCCCGGGACGGTAATCAGCCCCAGCATTTT.